A single T cell receptor beta chain is shown here with its context. The antigen remains unidentified. The data originate from a study of blood T cells in healthy people across ages. Study results and caveats: Naive T cell percentage showed a strong correlation with TCR beta diversity. Donor CMV status, an unknown factor, possibly confounded changes in expanded clonotypes.

Using a J-beta primer mix together with a sample-barcoded 5' primer, a second PCR was run for about 7 to 12 cycles. TCRdb itself ran the 5' RACE reads through MiXCR, one entry per CDR3 protein. Of approximately 690,000 distinct CDR3 sequences in the sample, under 65% are singletons; the top ten hold roughly 34%. Trimming pared 6 bases from V and 4 bases from J, leaving 10 bases between. The germline V gene encodes CDR1 MNHNY and CDR2 SVGAGI (reference sequence). This CDR3 is 13 amino acids long. The TCR was taken from a man aged 55 to 70 in good health. The specimen sequenced was blood. The chain couples TRBV6-6 to TRBJ2-1; D is unresolved. In DNA, the CDR3 is TGTGCCAGCAGACGAACAGAATACAATGAGCAGTTCTTC. Protein: CASRRTEYNEQFF.